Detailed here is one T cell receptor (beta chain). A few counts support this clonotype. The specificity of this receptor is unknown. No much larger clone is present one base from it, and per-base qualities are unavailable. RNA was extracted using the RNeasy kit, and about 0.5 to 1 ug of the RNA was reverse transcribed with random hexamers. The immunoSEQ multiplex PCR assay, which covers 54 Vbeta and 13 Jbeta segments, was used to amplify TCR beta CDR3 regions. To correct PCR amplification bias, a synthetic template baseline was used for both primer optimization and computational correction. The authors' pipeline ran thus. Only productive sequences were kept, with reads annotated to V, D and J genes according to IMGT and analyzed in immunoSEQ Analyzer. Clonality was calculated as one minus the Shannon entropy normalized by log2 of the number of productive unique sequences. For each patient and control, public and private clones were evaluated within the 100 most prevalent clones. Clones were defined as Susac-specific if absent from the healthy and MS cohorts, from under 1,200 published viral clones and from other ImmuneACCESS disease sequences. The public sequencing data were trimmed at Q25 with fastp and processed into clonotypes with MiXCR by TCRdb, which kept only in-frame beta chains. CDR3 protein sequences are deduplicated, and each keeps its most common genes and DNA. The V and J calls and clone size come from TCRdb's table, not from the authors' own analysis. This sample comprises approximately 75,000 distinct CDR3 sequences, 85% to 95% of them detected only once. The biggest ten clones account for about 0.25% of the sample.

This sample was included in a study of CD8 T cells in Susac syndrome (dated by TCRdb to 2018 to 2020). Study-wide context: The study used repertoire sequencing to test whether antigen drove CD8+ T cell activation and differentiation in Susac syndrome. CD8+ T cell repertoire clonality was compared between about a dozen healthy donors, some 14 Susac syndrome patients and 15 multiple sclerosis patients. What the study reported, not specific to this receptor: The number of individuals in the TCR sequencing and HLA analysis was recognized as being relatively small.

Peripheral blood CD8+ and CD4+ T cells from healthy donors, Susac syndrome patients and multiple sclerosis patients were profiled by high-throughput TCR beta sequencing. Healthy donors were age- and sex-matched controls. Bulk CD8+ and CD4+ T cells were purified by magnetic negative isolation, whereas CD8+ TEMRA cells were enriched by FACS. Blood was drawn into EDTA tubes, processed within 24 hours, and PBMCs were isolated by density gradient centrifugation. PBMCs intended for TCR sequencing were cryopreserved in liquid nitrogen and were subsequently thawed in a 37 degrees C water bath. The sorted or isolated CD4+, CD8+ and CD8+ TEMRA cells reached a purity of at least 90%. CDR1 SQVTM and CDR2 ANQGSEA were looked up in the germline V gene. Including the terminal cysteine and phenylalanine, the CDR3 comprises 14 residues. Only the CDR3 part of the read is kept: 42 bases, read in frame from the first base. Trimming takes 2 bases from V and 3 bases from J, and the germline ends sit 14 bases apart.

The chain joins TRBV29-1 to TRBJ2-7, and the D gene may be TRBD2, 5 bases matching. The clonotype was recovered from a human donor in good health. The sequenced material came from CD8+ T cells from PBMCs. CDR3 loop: CSVESGSNDYEQYF. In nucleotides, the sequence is TGCAGCGTTGAAAGTGGGAGTAACGACTACGAGCAGTACTTC.